Sequencing of this TCR beta chain was carried out in a study of beta chain features in type 1 diabetes (dated by TCRdb to about 2018). With regard to the full study: No differences in mean age, gender distribution, total cell number or subset yield were found between patients and healthy donors. Across all samples, some 99 million sorted cells were examined, and cell number per subset correlated strongly with RNA yield. In the study, recently diagnosed type 1 diabetes patients and matched healthy donors were compared on the TCRB repertoires of their sorted circulating CD4+ T cell subsets. Regulatory and stem cell-like memory subsets were obtained from only 8 patients and roughly 8 healthy donors, while naive and central memory subsets were obtained from all 30 or so donors.

Reading the germline V gene gives CDR1 SQVTM and CDR2 ANQGSEA. The CDR3 measures 15 amino acids from cysteine to phenylalanine. The sequence is cut down to CDR3 DNA, 45 bases in frame from base 1. The V and J ends are trimmed by 3 bases and 4 bases, leaving 17 bases between them. Each donor gave one peripheral blood draw, averaging approximately 0.12 L, which was collected into heparinised tubes. Naive, central memory, regulatory and stem cell-like memory CD4+ T cells were sorted on a BD FACSAria II using a panel including CD45RO, CCR7, CD25, CD127, CD95 and CD27. Every sorted population had a purity above 95%. PBMCs were separated immediately by Lymphoprep density gradient centrifugation and were stained directly, without being cultured. So that batch effects would be minimized, each experiment stained and sorted samples in pairs, pairing one healthy donor with one patient. This clone turned up a few times. Its recognized antigen is unknown. No quality values exist for individual bases; no much larger clone is one base distant.

All of the isolated RNA was reverse transcribed with the High Capacity cDNA Reverse Transcription Kit, so expressed TCRB transcripts were sequenced. Naive, central memory and regulatory T cell samples underwent deep immunoSEQ sequencing, averaging roughly 3.3 million total reads per sample. Sorted cells were lysed in RLT buffer, and RNA was extracted using DNase-treated RNeasy Micro or Mini kits according to cell number. To prevent cross-contamination, each cell subset was processed individually, whereas patient and healthy donor samples were processed jointly. The immunoSEQ multiplex PCR was used to amplify TCRB sequences from cDNA, yielding 87-bp fragments that span the CDR3 region. Sequencing of the amplicons was done on the Illumina HiSeq platform. As for the original processing: PCR bias was computationally corrected using synthetic template baselines, reads within Hamming distance 2 were collapsed, and singletons that could not be merged were discarded. Reads were aligned against IMGT to assign V, D and J genes, CDR3 length and insertions or deletions at six rearrangement sites. Clonotype counts were normalized to sorted cell number within each subset before computing true diversity and Gini coefficients with the tcR R package. The overlap coefficient, calculated on TCRB nucleotide sequences, was used to measure repertoire sharing. As a proxy for the pre-selection repertoire, out-of-frame TCRB sequences from naive cells were analyzed. The table comes from immuneACCESS by way of TCRdb, which keeps in-frame sequences with V and J called. Part of the clones is missing from these tables; in studies checked, under half for an unresolved V gene and the rest for unknown reasons. That table is the source of V, J and clone size, and D and trimming were worked out from the DNA. Within this sample are about 340,000 clones, with about 13% of them counted one time only. Together, the top ten hold roughly 0.015% of the sample.

Study-level results and caveats: Naive, central memory and regulatory TCRB repertoires appeared more similar among patients than among healthy donors. Because cDNA was sequenced instead of genomic DNA, activated cells with high expression could be over-represented, although the groups did not differ in activation or CD3 levels. At VDJ recombination sites, type 1 diabetes patients had fewer insertions and more deleted nucleotides, which implies abnormalities in thymic rearrangement. Type 1 diabetes patients showed a moderate but significant shortening of TCRB CDR3 length in all four CD4+ subsets. Only small numbers of individuals were included in the HLA sub-analyses, which left unresolved whether HLA type had any influence on TCRB rearrangement. PCR might favor shorter templates, but patient and control samples were amplified and corrected together, so any skew would affect both groups equally.

This sequence uses TRBV29-1 and TRBJ2-3; no D gene is confidently identified. The clonotype comes from a woman under 30 with type 1 diabetes. The sequencing input was naive CD4+ T cells from blood. The cell subset or site label, read with the paper, signifies: true naive CD4+ T cells. CDR3 loop: CSVDGSQITPDTQYF. The DNA reads as follows: TGCAGCGTTGACGGTAGCCAGATAACTCCAGATACGCAGTATTTT.